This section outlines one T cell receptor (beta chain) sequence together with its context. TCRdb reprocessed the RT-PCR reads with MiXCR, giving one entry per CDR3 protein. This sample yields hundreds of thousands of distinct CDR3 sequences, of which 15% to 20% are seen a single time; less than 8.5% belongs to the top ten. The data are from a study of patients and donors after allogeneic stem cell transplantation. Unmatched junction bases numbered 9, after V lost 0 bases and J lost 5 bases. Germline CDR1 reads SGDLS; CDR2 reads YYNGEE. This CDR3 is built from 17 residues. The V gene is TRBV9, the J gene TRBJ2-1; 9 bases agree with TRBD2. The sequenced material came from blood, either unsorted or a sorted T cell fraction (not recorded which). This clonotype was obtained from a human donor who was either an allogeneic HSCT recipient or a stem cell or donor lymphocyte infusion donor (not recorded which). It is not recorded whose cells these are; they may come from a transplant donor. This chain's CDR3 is CASSVAWRGGLHNEQFF. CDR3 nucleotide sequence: TGTGCCAGCAGCGTAGCCTGGCGGGGGGGCCTTCACAATGAGCAGTTCTTC.